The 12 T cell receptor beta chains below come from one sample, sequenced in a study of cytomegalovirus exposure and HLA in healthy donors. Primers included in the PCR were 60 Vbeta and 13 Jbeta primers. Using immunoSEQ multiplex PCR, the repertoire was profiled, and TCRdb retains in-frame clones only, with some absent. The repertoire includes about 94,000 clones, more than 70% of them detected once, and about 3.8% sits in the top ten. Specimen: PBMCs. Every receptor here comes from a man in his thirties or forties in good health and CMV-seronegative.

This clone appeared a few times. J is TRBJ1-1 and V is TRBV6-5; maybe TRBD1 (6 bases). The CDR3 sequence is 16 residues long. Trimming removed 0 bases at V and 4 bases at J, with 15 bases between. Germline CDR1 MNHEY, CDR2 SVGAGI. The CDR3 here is CASSYSLLRGATEAFF. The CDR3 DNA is TGTGCCAGCAGTTACTCCCTCCTGCGGGGGGCCACTGAAGCTTTCTTT.

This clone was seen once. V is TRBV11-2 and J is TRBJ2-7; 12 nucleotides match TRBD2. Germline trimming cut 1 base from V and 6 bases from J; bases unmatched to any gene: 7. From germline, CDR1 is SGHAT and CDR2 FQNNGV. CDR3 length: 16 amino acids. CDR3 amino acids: CASSLVGSLAGGEQYF. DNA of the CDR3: TGTGCCAGCAGCTTAGTGGGTTCACTAGCGGGGGGCGAGCAGTACTTC.

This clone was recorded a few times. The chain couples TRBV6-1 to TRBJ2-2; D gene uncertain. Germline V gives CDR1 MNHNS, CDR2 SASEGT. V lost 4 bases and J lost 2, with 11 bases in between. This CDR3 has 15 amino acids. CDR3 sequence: CASSVPPRNTGELFF. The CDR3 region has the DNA TGTGCCAGCAGTGTGCCCCCCAGAAACACCGGGGAGCTGTTTTTT.

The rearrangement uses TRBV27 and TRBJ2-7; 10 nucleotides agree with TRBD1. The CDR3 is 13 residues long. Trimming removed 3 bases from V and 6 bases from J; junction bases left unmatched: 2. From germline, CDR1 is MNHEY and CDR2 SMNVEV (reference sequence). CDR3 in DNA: TGTGCCAGCAGTTTGGGGACAGGGGCCGAGCAGTACTTC. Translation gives CASSLGTGAEQYF.

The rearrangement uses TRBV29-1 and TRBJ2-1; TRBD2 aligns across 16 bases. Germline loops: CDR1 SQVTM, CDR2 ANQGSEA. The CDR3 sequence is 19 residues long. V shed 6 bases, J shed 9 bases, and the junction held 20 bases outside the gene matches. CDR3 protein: CSVLGQGTTGTSGGGEQFF. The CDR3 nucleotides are TGCAGCGTCCTCGGACAGGGAACAACCGGGACTAGCGGGGGGGGTGAGCAGTTCTTC.

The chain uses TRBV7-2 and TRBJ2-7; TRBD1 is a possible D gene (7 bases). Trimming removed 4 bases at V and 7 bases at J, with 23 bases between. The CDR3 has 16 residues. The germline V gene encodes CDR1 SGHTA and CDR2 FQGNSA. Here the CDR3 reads CASSYYRGGGIREQYF. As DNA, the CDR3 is TGTGCCAGCAGCTACTACAGGGGAGGAGGAATTCGGGAGCAGTACTTC.

Here the CDR3 DNA reads TGTGCCAGCAGCTTAGCCCTTTATATAGCGGGAGAGATCCGTGAGCAGTTCTTC. It encodes CASSLALYIAGEIREQFF. The chain combines TRBV11-2 with TRBJ2-1, with 9 bases lining up with TRBD2. The germline CDR1 and CDR2 sequences are SGHAT and FQNNGV. The CDR3 length is 18 residues. Trimming removed 1 base from V and 9 bases from J; junction bases left unmatched: 16. Complete variable domain (other parts from reference TRBV11-2 and TRBJ2-1): EAGVAQSPRYKIIEKRQSVAFWCNPISGHATLYWYQQILGQGPKLLIQFQNNGVVDDSQLPKDRFSAERLKGVDSTLKIQPAKLEDSAVYLCASSLALYIAGEIREQFFGPGTRLTVL.

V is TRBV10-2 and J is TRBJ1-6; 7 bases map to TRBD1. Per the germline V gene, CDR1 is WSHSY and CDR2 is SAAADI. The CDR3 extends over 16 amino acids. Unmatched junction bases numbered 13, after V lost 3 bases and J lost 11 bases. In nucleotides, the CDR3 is TGCGCCAGCAGTGATAGCGCGGGGTCAGGGGGTGCACCCCTCCACTTT. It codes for CASSDSAGSGGAPLHF.

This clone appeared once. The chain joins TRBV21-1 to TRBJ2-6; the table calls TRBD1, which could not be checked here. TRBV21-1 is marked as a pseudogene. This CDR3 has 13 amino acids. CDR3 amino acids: CASKRCGANVLTF. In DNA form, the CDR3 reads TGTGCCAGCAAGAGATGTGGGGCCAATGTCCTGACTTTC.

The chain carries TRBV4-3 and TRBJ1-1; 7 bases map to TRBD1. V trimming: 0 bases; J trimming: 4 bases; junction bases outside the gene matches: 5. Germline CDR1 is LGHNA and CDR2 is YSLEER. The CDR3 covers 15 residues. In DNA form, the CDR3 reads TGCGCCAGCAGCCAAGATCGCGCAGGGGGCACTGAAGCTTTCTTT. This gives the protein CASSQDRAGGTEAFF.

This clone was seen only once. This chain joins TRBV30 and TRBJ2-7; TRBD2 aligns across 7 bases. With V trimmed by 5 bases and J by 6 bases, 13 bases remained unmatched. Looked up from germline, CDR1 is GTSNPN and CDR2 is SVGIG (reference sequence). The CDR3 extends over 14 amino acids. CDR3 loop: CAWSSGLVNGEQYF. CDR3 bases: TGTGCCTGGTCTTCCGGACTAGTCAACGGCGAGCAGTACTTC.

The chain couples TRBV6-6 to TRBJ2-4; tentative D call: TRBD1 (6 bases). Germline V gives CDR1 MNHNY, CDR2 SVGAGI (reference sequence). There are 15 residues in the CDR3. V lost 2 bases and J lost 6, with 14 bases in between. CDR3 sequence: CASSYQGMRVNIQYF. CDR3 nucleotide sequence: TGTGCCAGCAGTTACCAGGGGATGAGGGTAAACATTCAGTACTTC.